This T cell receptor (beta chain) was profiled in a study of tumor and adjacent non-tumor tissue in lung cancer. General study results and limits: Higher tumor TCR diversity was associated with shorter survival.

In the case of this clonotype: No antigen is known for it.

Three rounds of nested PCR, following a modified ARM-PCR protocol, produced the TCRbeta library. TCRdb analysed the multiplex PCR reads with MiXCR anew, one entry per CDR3 protein. The repertoire holds more than 75,000 distinct CDR3 sequences, with 80% as singletons. The template was RNA from unsorted bulk tissue. More than 3 cm separated this lung sample from the edge of the tumor. Sequenced material: distant non-tumor lung tissue. The TCR sequence derives from a man aged 60-69 years with small cell lung cancer.

The CDR3 loop is CSAKTAGADQPKHF. In DNA, the CDR3 is TGCAGTGCCAAAACGGCAGGGGCGGATCAGCCTAAGCATTTT. This sequence joins TRBV20-1 and TRBJ1-5; D is possibly TRBD1 (6 bases). This CDR3 region has 14 residues. With 6 bases removed from V and 14 bases from J, the gap between germline ends came to 26 bases. CDR1 and CDR2 from the germline V gene are DFQATT and SNEGSKA (reference sequence).